A selection of T cell receptor beta chains follows, all from one sample in a study of tissue T cells after allogeneic stem cell transplantation. Clones were sequenced by immunoSEQ multiplex PCR, and TCRdb holds only the in-frame ones, with some missing. The table shows over 2,000 clones, with about 60% occurring only once. Here the sequenced sample was transverse colon tissue, taken at autopsy. The receptor source for this set is a male patient aged 60 or over with steroid-refractory graft-versus-host disease after an allogeneic stem cell transplant. Some T cells may be provided by the graft donor. The CDR3 runs from the conserved cysteine through the conserved F or W. A D gene is named only where the DNA matches it firmly. Some rows have no size entry. The others give once, few or many, or a class for an expanded clone.

J gene: TRBJ1-1
clone size: NA
V gene: TRBV11-3
D gene: TRBD1
CDR3 protein: CASSSGGLNTEAFF
CDR3 DNA: TGTGCCAGCAGCTCAGGGGGTTTGAACACTGAAGCTTTCTTT

J gene: TRBJ1-2
clone size: few
V gene: TRBV7-2
D gene: NA
CDR3 protein: CASSLGGLNYGYTF
CDR3 DNA: TGTGCCAGCAGCTTGGGAGGGCTTAACTATGGCTACACCTTC

J gene: TRBJ2-7
clone size: NA
V gene: TRBV7-9
D gene: TRBD2
CDR3 protein: CASSLSGVSYEQYF
CDR3 DNA: TGTGCCAGCAGCCTTAGCGGGGTTTCCTACGAGCAGTACTTC

J gene: TRBJ1-6
clone size: NA
V gene: TRBV7-2
D gene: NA
CDR3 protein: CASSSGGNYNSPLHF
CDR3 DNA: TGTGCCAGCAGCTCCGGAGGGAATTATAATTCACCCCTCCACTTT

J gene: TRBJ2-3
clone size: NA
V gene: TRBV6-5
D gene: TRBD2
CDR3 protein: CASSASGGAIF
CDR3 DNA: TGTGCCAGCAGCGCTAGCGGGGGGGCTATTTTT

J gene: TRBJ2-1
clone size: large
V gene: TRBV27
D gene: NA
CDR3 protein: CAVSRNYNEQFF
CDR3 DNA: TGTGCCGTCTCCCGGAACTACAATGAGCAGTTCTTC

J gene: TRBJ2-1
clone size: NA
V gene: TRBV7-8
D gene: NA
CDR3 protein: CASSLGTYGPYNEQFF
CDR3 DNA: TGTGCCAGCAGCTTGGGGACTTATGGCCCATACAATGAGCAGTTCTTC

J gene: TRBJ1-3
clone size: NA
V gene: TRBV5-6
D gene: TRBD1
CDR3 protein: CASSFTGGGYTIYF
CDR3 DNA: TGTGCCAGCAGCTTCACAGGGGGCGGGTACACCATATATTTT

J gene: TRBJ2-2
clone size: few
V gene: TRBV5-1
D gene: NA
CDR3 protein: CASSQGGDNLATGELFF
CDR3 DNA: TGCGCCAGCAGCCAAGGTGGAGACAACTTAGCTACCGGGGAGCTGTTTTTT

J gene: TRBJ2-2
clone size: NA
V gene: TRBV2
D gene: TRBD2
CDR3 protein: CAGYGGANTGELFF
CDR3 DNA: TGTGCCGGCTACGGGGGGGCGAACACCGGGGAGCTGTTTTTT

J gene: TRBJ1-5
clone size: NA
V gene: TRBV7-3
D gene: NA
CDR3 protein: CASSRRGNQPQHF
CDR3 DNA: TGTGCCAGCAGCCGCCGAGGGAATCAGCCCCAGCATTTT

J gene: TRBJ2-2
clone size: NA
V gene: TRBV18
D gene: NA
CDR3 protein: CASSPIQSGELFF
CDR3 DNA: TGTGCCAGCTCACCTATACAGTCCGGGGAGCTGTTTTTT

J gene: TRBJ2-3
clone size: NA
V gene: TRBV6-2/TRBV6-3
D gene: NA
CDR3 protein: CASSPGLFTDTQYF
CDR3 DNA: TGTGCCAGCAGTCCGGGACTCTTCACGGATACGCAGTATTTT

J gene: TRBJ2-1
clone size: NA
V gene: TRBV9
D gene: NA
CDR3 protein: CASSVASAHNEQFF
CDR3 DNA: TGTGCCAGCAGCGTAGCGAGTGCGCACAATGAGCAGTTCTTC

J gene: TRBJ2-7
clone size: few
V gene: TRBV6-5
D gene: NA
CDR3 protein: CASLWSQGGSYEQYF
CDR3 DNA: TGTGCCAGCCTCTGGAGCCAGGGCGGGTCCTACGAGCAGTACTTC

J gene: TRBJ2-7
clone size: few
V gene: TRBV18
D gene: NA
CDR3 protein: CASSSSLGSEQYF
CDR3 DNA: TGTGCCAGCTCATCCTCGTTGGGATCCGAGCAGTACTTC

J gene: TRBJ2-5
clone size: NA
V gene: TRBV7-9
D gene: NA
CDR3 protein: CASGGQETQYF
CDR3 DNA: TGTGCCAGCGGCGGGCAAGAGACCCAGTACTTC

J gene: TRBJ2-5
clone size: once
V gene: TRBV6-4
D gene: TRBD2
CDR3 protein: CASSELAGGFWGVETQYF
CDR3 DNA: TGTGCCAGCAGTGAACTAGCGGGGGGTTTTTGGGGTGTAGAGACCCAGTACTTC

J gene: TRBJ1-6
clone size: NA
V gene: TRBV6-2/TRBV6-3
D gene: NA
CDR3 protein: CASSYATRGTNSPLHF
CDR3 DNA: TGTGCCAGCAGTTACGCTACACGGGGTACAAATTCACCCCTCCACTTT

J gene: TRBJ2-7
clone size: NA
V gene: TRBV6-5
D gene: NA
CDR3 protein: CASSYGYSYEQYF
CDR3 DNA: TGTGCCAGCAGTTACGGGTACTCCTACGAGCAGTACTTC

J gene: TRBJ2-5
clone size: NA
V gene: TRBV5-6
D gene: NA
CDR3 protein: CASSLSKSAQETQYF
CDR3 DNA: TGTGCCAGCAGCTTGTCCAAATCCGCCCAAGAGACCCAGTACTTC

J gene: TRBJ2-5
clone size: once
V gene: TRBV4-2
D gene: NA
CDR3 protein: CASSQVRIRGQETQYF
CDR3 DNA: TGTGCCAGCAGCCAAGTCCGAATTCGAGGACAAGAGACCCAGTACTTC

J gene: TRBJ2-7
clone size: NA
V gene: TRBV19
D gene: TRBD1
CDR3 protein: CASSIQGAYEQYF
CDR3 DNA: TGTGCCAGTAGTATCCAGGGGGCCTACGAGCAGTACTTC

J gene: TRBJ1-2
clone size: NA
V gene: TRBV3-1/TRBV3-2
D gene: NA
CDR3 protein: CASSQGRAEIGYTF
CDR3 DNA: TGTGCCAGCAGCCAGGGCAGGGCTGAAATTGGCTACACCTTC

J gene: TRBJ1-1
clone size: few
V gene: TRBV7-3
D gene: NA
CDR3 protein: CASSPLLGTEAFF
CDR3 DNA: TGTGCCAGCAGCCCACTTCTTGGTACTGAAGCTTTCTTT

J gene: TRBJ2-5
clone size: large
V gene: TRBV27
D gene: NA
CDR3 protein: CASSFGIQETQYF
CDR3 DNA: TGTGCCAGCAGTTTTGGGATCCAAGAGACCCAGTACTTC

J gene: TRBJ2-7
clone size: few
V gene: TRBV4-3
D gene: NA
CDR3 protein: CASETIPETGHGEQYF
CDR3 DNA: TGCGCCAGTGAAACTATCCCCGAGACAGGCCACGGGGAGCAGTACTTC

J gene: TRBJ1-2
clone size: NA
V gene: TRBV5-6
D gene: TRBD1
CDR3 protein: CASSSGQVYGYTF
CDR3 DNA: TGTGCCAGCAGCTCCGGACAGGTCTATGGCTACACCTTC

J gene: TRBJ2-2
clone size: NA
V gene: TRBV7-9
D gene: NA
CDR3 protein: CASKGTGELFF
CDR3 DNA: TGTGCCAGCAAGGGCACCGGGGAGCTGTTTTTT

J gene: TRBJ2-1
clone size: NA
V gene: TRBV5-1
D gene: TRBD1
CDR3 protein: CASSSGTGTRGEQFF
CDR3 DNA: TGCGCCAGCAGCTCCGGGACAGGTACGCGGGGTGAGCAGTTCTTC

J gene: TRBJ2-2
clone size: few
V gene: TRBV7-2
D gene: NA
CDR3 protein: CASRSQWGTGELFF
CDR3 DNA: TGTGCCAGCAGAAGTCAATGGGGCACCGGGGAGCTGTTTTTT

J gene: TRBJ2-3
clone size: few
V gene: TRBV5-1
D gene: TRBD1
CDR3 protein: CASSPGTGGSDTQYF
CDR3 DNA: TGCGCCAGCAGCCCTGGGACAGGGGGATCAGATACGCAGTATTTT

J gene: TRBJ2-1
clone size: large
V gene: TRBV11-2
D gene: NA
CDR3 protein: CASSFNVYLGEQFF
CDR3 DNA: TGTGCCAGCAGCTTTAACGTGTACTTAGGTGAGCAGTTCTTC

J gene: TRBJ2-5
clone size: few
V gene: TRBV7-2
D gene: TRBD2
CDR3 protein: CASSLLAGQETQYF
CDR3 DNA: TGTGCCAGCAGCCTACTAGCGGGGCAAGAGACCCAGTACTTC

J gene: TRBJ1-1
clone size: NA
V gene: TRBV2
D gene: NA
CDR3 protein: CASTGTTESRNTEAFF
CDR3 DNA: TGTGCCAGCACAGGTACGACCGAAAGCAGGAACACTGAAGCTTTCTTT

J gene: TRBJ1-2
clone size: NA
V gene: TRBV15
D gene: NA
CDR3 protein: CATSPDTRMGGYTF
CDR3 DNA: TGTGCCACCAGCCCGGACACACGCATGGGTGGCTACACCTTC

J gene: TRBJ1-1
clone size: NA
V gene: TRBV18
D gene: TRBD1
CDR3 protein: CASSPQTGHTEAFF
CDR3 DNA: TGTGCCAGCTCACCTCAGACAGGGCACACTGAAGCTTTCTTT

J gene: TRBJ1-1
clone size: few
V gene: TRBV6-1
D gene: NA
CDR3 protein: CASSELPQSEAFF
CDR3 DNA: TGTGCCAGCAGTGAATTACCGCAATCTGAAGCTTTCTTT

J gene: TRBJ2-7
clone size: NA
V gene: TRBV5-6
D gene: TRBD1
CDR3 protein: CASSLGGQNLYEQYF
CDR3 DNA: TGTGCCAGCAGCTTGGGGGGACAGAACCTCTACGAGCAGTACTTC

J gene: TRBJ2-7
clone size: NA
V gene: TRBV6-6
D gene: TRBD1
CDR3 protein: CASRQGVVSYEQYF
CDR3 DNA: TGTGCCAGCAGGCAGGGGGTCGTTTCCTACGAGCAGTACTTC

J gene: TRBJ1-1
clone size: NA
V gene: TRBV7-9
D gene: NA
CDR3 protein: CASSLTLTGTEAFF
CDR3 DNA: TGTGCCAGCAGCTTGACGTTGACGGGGACTGAAGCTTTCTTT

J gene: TRBJ2-1
clone size: NA
V gene: TRBV3-1/TRBV3-2
D gene: NA
CDR3 protein: CASSRRDNEQFF
CDR3 DNA: TGTGCCAGCAGCCGAAGGGACAATGAGCAGTTCTTC

J gene: TRBJ2-7
clone size: NA
V gene: TRBV7-2
D gene: TRBD1
CDR3 protein: CASSLAGRGLEQYF
CDR3 DNA: TGTGCCAGCAGCTTAGCCGGCAGGGGGCTCGAGCAGTACTTC

J gene: TRBJ1-2
clone size: large
V gene: TRBV19
D gene: NA
CDR3 protein: CASSMTGGVYGYTF
CDR3 DNA: TGTGCCAGTAGTATGACAGGAGGGGTCTATGGCTACACCTTC

J gene: TRBJ1-4
clone size: NA
V gene: TRBV4-3
D gene: TRBD1
CDR3 protein: CASSQRDRGNEKLFF
CDR3 DNA: TGCGCCAGCAGCCAGCGGGACAGGGGAAATGAAAAACTGTTTTTT

J gene: TRBJ1-5
clone size: NA
V gene: TRBV4-2
D gene: NA
CDR3 protein: CASSAGKGEGHQPQHF
CDR3 DNA: TGTGCCAGCAGCGCTGGTAAGGGAGAGGGCCATCAGCCCCAGCATTTT

J gene: TRBJ1-1
clone size: NA
V gene: TRBV2
D gene: NA
CDR3 protein: CASSERRTGTEAFF
CDR3 DNA: TGTGCCAGCAGTGAACGACGGACGGGCACTGAAGCTTTCTTT

J gene: TRBJ2-5
clone size: NA
V gene: TRBV27
D gene: NA
CDR3 protein: CASSAYQETQYF
CDR3 DNA: TGTGCCAGCAGTGCCTACCAAGAGACCCAGTACTTC

J gene: TRBJ1-2
clone size: few
V gene: TRBV21-1
D gene: NA
CDR3 protein: CASDRARYGYTF
CDR3 DNA: TGTGCCAGTGACCGGGCCCGCTATGGCTACACCTTC

J gene: TRBJ1-1
clone size: NA
V gene: TRBV12-3/TRBV12-4
D gene: NA
CDR3 protein: CACRDRDTEAFF
CDR3 DNA: TGTGCCTGCAGGGACCGTGACACTGAAGCTTTCTTT

J gene: TRBJ1-2
clone size: NA
V gene: TRBV9
D gene: NA
CDR3 protein: CASSVVTGAEYGYTF
CDR3 DNA: TGTGCCAGCAGCGTAGTCACGGGGGCCGAATATGGCTACACCTTC

J gene: TRBJ1-3
clone size: NA
V gene: TRBV21-1
D gene: NA
CDR3 protein: CASSSTAGRAGNTIYF
CDR3 DNA: TGTGCCAGCAGCTCAACGGCTGGTAGGGCGGGAAACACCATATATTTT

J gene: TRBJ2-2
clone size: NA
V gene: TRBV6-4
D gene: TRBD1
CDR3 protein: CASSTGTGALFF
CDR3 DNA: TGTGCCAGCAGTACCGGGACAGGGGCGCTGTTTTTT

J gene: TRBJ2-7
clone size: NA
V gene: TRBV7-9
D gene: NA
CDR3 protein: CASSLTTQEYF
CDR3 DNA: TGTGCCAGCAGCTTGACGACTCAGGAGTACTTC

J gene: TRBJ2-5
clone size: NA
V gene: TRBV7-9
D gene: NA
CDR3 protein: CASSSDRIVQETQYF
CDR3 DNA: TGTGCCAGCAGCTCAGACAGGATTGTACAAGAGACCCAGTACTTC

J gene: TRBJ2-2
clone size: NA
V gene: TRBV18
D gene: NA
CDR3 protein: CASSQTLGGGNTGELFF
CDR3 DNA: TGTGCCAGCTCACAAACCTTAGGAGGGGGAAACACCGGGGAGCTGTTTTTT

J gene: TRBJ2-3
clone size: once
V gene: TRBV7-2
D gene: TRBD2
CDR3 protein: CASSVYLAGGSTDTQYF
CDR3 DNA: TGTGCCAGCAGCGTCTATCTAGCGGGGGGGAGCACAGATACGCAGTATTTT

J gene: TRBJ1-1
clone size: NA
V gene: TRBV19
D gene: NA
CDR3 protein: CASSPTVNTEAFF
CDR3 DNA: TGTGCCAGTAGTCCTACAGTGAACACTGAAGCTTTCTTT

J gene: TRBJ2-1
clone size: NA
V gene: TRBV18
D gene: NA
CDR3 protein: CASSQRGNEQFF
CDR3 DNA: TGTGCCAGCTCACAACGAGGGAATGAGCAGTTCTTC

J gene: TRBJ1-1
clone size: few
V gene: TRBV10-3
D gene: NA
CDR3 protein: CAIAGVKAEAFF
CDR3 DNA: TGTGCCATCGCCGGGGTTAAGGCTGAAGCTTTCTTT